This TCR beta chain was obtained from a study of T cell changes during pregnancy in multiple sclerosis. The table came from immunoSEQ multiplex PCR; TCRdb's copy has only in-frame clones and leaves some out. The sample lists about 61,000 clones, 70% to 90% seen once, with around 1.6% in the top ten. CDR3 length: 12 amino acids. Germline CDR1 SEHNR, CDR2 FQNEAQ (reference sequence). With 6 bases removed from V and 2 bases from J, the gap between germline ends came to 6 bases. Material: peripheral blood, obtained in the first trimester of pregnancy. The rearrangement joins TRBV7-9 to TRBJ2-3; a weak D match, TRBD2 (5 bases). The source is a female donor with multiple sclerosis, enrolled in a pregnancy study. The CDR3 spells CASRAATDTQYF. CDR3 sequence (DNA): TGTGCCAGCAGAGCGGCCACAGATACGCAGTATTTT.